The T cell receptor (beta chain) under discussion was sequenced for a study of T cells after yellow fever vaccination. Study at large: Sorting by CD3, CD45RA, CCR7 and CD95 gave EM, EMRA, CM and Tscm subsets. Preparing low-cell-number fractions relied on SMART-Seq v4 Ultra Low Input.

The CDR3 has 12 amino acids. Germline assignment: CDR1 MNHNY and CDR2 SVGAGI (reference sequence). V dropped 5 bases and J dropped 7 bases, with 9 bases sitting between them. This clonotype was detected ten times or more. Template switching with 5'RACE generated the TCR cDNA and added a universal primer site and UMIs. Each CDR3 protein is one row after TCRdb ran MiXCR on the 5' RACE reads. The sample has some 32,000 distinct CDR3 sequences; around 7% are singletons. This specimen consisted of PBMCs, either bulk or a sorted T-cell subset (CD4+, CD8+, memory, or dextramer-sorted; not recorded which), obtained on the day of the first yellow fever vaccination. The chain recombines TRBV6-6 with TRBJ2-4; no clear D gene. The receptor comes from a man in his late teens or twenties who received the YFV17D yellow fever vaccine. The CDR3 loop reads CASSPSPNIQYF. CDR3 nucleotide sequence: TGTGCCAGCAGTCCGAGTCCGAACATTCAGTACTTC.